This T cell receptor beta chain was captured by sequencing in a study of blood T cell repertoires in COVID-19. Study information: Whether acute or convalescent, the COVID-19 samples came from the United States, Italy and Spain. PBMCs, B-cell-depleted T cells, or T cells were the source of the cDNA or gDNA that made up the material.

The length of the CDR3 is 17 residues. Germline loops: CDR1 LNHDA, CDR2 SQIVND (reference sequence). V was pared by 2 bases and J by 4 bases, with 15 bases between. This clone was detected a few times. How the authors handled the data: Quantification of nucleated cells was approximated via reference gene primer amplification. Generated by immunoSEQ multiplex PCR, the TCRdb table keeps only in-frame clones and is missing some. Clonal size and the V and J genes are those of that table, whereas D and trimming came from the DNA. The sample consists of 73,000 or so clones, about 73% of them appearing once.

The chain has TRBV19 and TRBJ2-6, with D maybe TRBD1 (6 bases). Sequencing input: peripheral blood. The sequence derives from a man aged 60 to 75 with acute or convalescent COVID-19. As DNA, the CDR3 is TGTGCCAGTAGTATAACGAGACAGGTAACAGGGGCCAACGTCCTGACTTTC. Translation: CASSITRQVTGANVLTF.